This T cell receptor beta chain was recorded in a study of molecular identifiers for immune sequencing clone quantification. Regarding the study as a whole: Identical TCR molecules that share a barcode could lead to an underestimation of highly expanded clone sizes. Beyond 20 RNA copies, clones held over 98% of effector molecules, compared with under 1% in naive cells.

From roughly 20,000 to 1,000,000 sorted cells, naive CD8 libraries were generated with 10%, 30% or 50% RNA. This clonotype appeared many times. The antigen remains undetermined. The germline V gene encodes CDR1 MGHDK and CDR2 SYGVNS. This CDR3 spans 17 amino acids. Between the trimmed V and J ends, which lost 8 bases and 2 bases, there was a span of 24 bases. Previously described methods and listed TCR primers were used for bulk TCR libraries. TCRdb ran MiXCR on the PCR reads and lists one entry per CDR3 protein. The table records approximately 550,000 distinct CDR3 sequences, roughly 23% of them present only once.

The TCR comes from a human donor in good health. Some libraries in this study had Jurkat cell RNA spiked in. This chain connects TRBV25-1 to TRBJ2-5; tentatively, D is TRBD1 (6 bases). The sequenced sample was naive CD8+ T cells from blood, with Jurkat cell RNA spiked in. The subset here: FACS-sorted CD8+CD4-CCR7+CD45RA+ naive T cells. The CDR3 region is CASGALKKQGAQETQYF. CDR3 nucleotide sequence: TGTGCCAGCGGCGCTTTAAAGAAACAGGGCGCGCAAGAGACCCAGTACTTC.